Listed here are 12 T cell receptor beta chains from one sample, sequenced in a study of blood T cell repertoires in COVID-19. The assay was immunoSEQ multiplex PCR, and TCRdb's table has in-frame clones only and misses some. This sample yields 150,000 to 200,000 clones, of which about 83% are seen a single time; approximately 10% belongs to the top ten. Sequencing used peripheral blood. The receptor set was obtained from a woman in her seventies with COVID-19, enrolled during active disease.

Here the CDR3 reads CASSQTGDNQPQHF. In DNA form, the CDR3 reads TGCGCCAGCAGCCAGACAGGGGATAATCAGCCCCAGCATTTT. The V call is TRBV5-1, the J call TRBJ1-5; 8 nucleotides match TRBD1. After removal of 4 bases from V and 4 bases from J, the junction contained 4 bases not matched to a gene. The CDR3 spans 14 residues. Germline CDR1 is SGHRS and CDR2 is YFSETQ.

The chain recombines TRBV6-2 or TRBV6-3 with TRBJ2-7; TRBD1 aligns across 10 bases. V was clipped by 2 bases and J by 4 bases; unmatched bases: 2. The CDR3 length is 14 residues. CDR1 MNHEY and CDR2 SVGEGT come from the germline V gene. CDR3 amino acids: CASSYVDRGYEQYF. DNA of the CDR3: TGTGCCAGCAGTTACGTGGACAGGGGGTACGAGCAGTACTTC.

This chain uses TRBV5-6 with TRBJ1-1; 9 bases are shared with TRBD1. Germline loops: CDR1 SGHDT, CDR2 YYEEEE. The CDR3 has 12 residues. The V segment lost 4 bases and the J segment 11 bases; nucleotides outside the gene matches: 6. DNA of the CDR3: TGTGCCAGCAGCCCCACAGGGGGCCGGGCTTTCTTT. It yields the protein CASSPTGGRAFF.

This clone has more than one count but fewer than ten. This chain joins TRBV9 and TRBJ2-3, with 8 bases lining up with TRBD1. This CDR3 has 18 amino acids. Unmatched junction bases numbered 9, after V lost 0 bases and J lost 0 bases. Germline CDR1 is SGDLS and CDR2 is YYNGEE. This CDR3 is CASSVGPGTGPSTDTQYF. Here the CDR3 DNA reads TGTGCCAGCAGCGTAGGCCCGGGGACAGGCCCTAGCACAGATACGCAGTATTTT.

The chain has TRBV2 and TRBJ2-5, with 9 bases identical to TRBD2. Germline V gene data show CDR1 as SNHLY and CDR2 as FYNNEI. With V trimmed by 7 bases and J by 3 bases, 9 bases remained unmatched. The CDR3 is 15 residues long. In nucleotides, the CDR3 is TGTGCCAGCAAATGGCGCGGGGGGGCCGAAGAGACCCAGTACTTC. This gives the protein CASKWRGGAEETQYF.

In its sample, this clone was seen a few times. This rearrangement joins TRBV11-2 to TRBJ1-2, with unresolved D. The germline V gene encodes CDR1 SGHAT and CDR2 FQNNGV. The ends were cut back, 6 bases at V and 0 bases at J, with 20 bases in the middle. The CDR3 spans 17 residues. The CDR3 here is CASRSRLAASANYGYTF. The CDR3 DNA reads TGTGCCAGCAGATCAAGACTGGCAGCCAGCGCTAACTATGGCTACACCTTC.

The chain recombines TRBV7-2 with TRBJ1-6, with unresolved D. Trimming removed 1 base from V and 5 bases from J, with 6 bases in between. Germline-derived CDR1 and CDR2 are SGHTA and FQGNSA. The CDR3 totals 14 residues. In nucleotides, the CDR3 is TGTGCCAGCAGCTTAGGGCAAGATAATTCACCCCTCCACTTT. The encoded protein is CASSLGQDNSPLHF.

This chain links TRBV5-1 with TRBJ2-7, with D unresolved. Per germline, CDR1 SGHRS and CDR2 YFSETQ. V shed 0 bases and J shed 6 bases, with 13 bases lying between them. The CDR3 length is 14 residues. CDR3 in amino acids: CASSLVLVGVEQYF. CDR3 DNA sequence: TGCGCCAGCAGCTTGGTCCTCGTAGGAGTCGAGCAGTACTTC.

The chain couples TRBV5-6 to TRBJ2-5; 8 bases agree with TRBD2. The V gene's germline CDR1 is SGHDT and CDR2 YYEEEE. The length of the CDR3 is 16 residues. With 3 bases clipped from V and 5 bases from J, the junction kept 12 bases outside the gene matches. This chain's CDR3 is CASSSAAGGAGETQYF. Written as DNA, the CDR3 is TGTGCCAGCAGCTCGGCTGCCGGGGGGGCCGGGGAGACCCAGTACTTC.

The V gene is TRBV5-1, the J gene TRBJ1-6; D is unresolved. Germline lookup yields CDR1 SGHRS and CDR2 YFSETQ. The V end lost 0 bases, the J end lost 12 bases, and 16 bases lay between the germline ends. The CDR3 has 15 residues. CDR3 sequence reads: CASSLGVGLSGPLHF. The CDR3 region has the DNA TGCGCCAGCAGCTTGGGGGTCGGCTTGTCGGGACCCCTCCACTTT.

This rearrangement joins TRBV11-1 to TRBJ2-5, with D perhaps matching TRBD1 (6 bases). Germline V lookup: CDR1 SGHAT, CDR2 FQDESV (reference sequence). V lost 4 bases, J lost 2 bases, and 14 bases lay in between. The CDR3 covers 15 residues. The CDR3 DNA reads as TGTGCCAGCAGCTCTACCGGGACACCTCAAGAGACCCAGTACTTC. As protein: CASSSTGTPQETQYF.

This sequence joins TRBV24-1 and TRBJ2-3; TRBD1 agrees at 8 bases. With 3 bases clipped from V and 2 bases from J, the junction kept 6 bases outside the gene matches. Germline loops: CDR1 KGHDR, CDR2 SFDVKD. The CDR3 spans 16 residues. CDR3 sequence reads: CATSDPGQGNTDTQYF. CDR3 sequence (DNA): TGTGCCACCAGTGATCCTGGACAGGGTAACACAGATACGCAGTATTTT.